This T cell receptor (beta chain) was sequenced during a study (dated by TCRdb to between 2015 and 2016). This clonotype was counted a few times. The clone's antigen remains unknown. Base qualities are not at hand, and no much larger clone is one base apart. Library generation was performed with RT-PCR. TCRdb names Illumina MiSeq as the instrument used. In TCRdb, the public reads were trimmed at Q25 with fastp and aligned with MiXCR, with productive beta chains retained. Rows are combined by CDR3 protein, so each entry shows the most common genes and DNA. Within this sample are about 700,000 distinct CDR3 sequences, with 14% of them counted one time only. 3.6% of the sample goes to the ten largest clones. CDR1 and CDR2 are drawn from the germline V gene (reference sequence): MNHNY, SVGAGI. The CDR3 goes from the cysteine to the phenylalanine over 17 residues. The read is trimmed to its CDR3 DNA, 51 bases read in frame from base 1. At the junction V is shortened by 6 bases and J by 1 base, with 21 bases in between.

The sequence joins TRBV6-6 to TRBJ1-1, and possibly TRBD1, on 6 matching bases. The TCR sequence derives from a female donor in good health, serving as a healthy control. Sequenced sample: memory CD4+ T cells from blood. CDR3 loop: CASRDLRASRGNTEAFF. The bases are TGTGCCAGCAGGGACCTCCGGGCCTCCAGGGGGAACACTGAAGCTTTCTTT.